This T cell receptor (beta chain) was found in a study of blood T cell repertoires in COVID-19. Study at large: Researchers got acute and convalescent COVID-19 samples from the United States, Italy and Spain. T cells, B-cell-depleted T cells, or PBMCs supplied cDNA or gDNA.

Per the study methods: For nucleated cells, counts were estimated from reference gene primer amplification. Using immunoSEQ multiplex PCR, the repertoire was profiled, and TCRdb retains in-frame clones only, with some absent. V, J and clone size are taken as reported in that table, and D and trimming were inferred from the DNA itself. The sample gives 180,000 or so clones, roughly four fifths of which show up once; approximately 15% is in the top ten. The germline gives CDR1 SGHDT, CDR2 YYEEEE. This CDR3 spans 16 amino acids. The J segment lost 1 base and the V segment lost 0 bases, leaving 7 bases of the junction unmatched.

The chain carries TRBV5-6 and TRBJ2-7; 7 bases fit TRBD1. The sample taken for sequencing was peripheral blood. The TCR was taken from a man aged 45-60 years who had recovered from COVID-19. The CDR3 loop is CASSLAQGYRSYEQYF. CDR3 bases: TGTGCCAGCAGCTTGGCACAGGGGTATAGGTCCTACGAGCAGTACTTC.